A single sample gave rise to the 24 T cell receptor beta chains below, sequenced in a study of beta chain features in type 1 diabetes. The investigators reverse transcribed all of the isolated RNA, so they sequenced expressed TCRB transcripts. The repertoire was sequenced with immunoSEQ multiplex PCR; TCRdb's copy has only in-frame clones and lacks some. The sample comprises a few hundred thousand clones, about 18% of which are singletons, and 0.035% to 0.05% rests with the top ten. The sample taken for sequencing was naive CD4+ T cells from blood. The receptors originated from a woman between 18 and 29 years old in good health.

In its sample, this clone was seen a few times. Additional DNA sequences in this sample encode the identical CDR3. The rearrangement uses TRBV11-2 and TRBJ2-3; D unresolved. This CDR3 is 13 amino acids long. Per the germline V gene, CDR1 is SGHAT and CDR2 is FQNNGV. V lost 2 bases and J lost 5, with 8 bases in between. The CDR3 region is CASSLTPGDTQYF. In nucleotides, the CDR3 is TGTGCCAGCAGCTTAACCCCGGGAGATACGCAGTATTTT.

This chain uses TRBV5-1 with TRBJ2-5, with D uncertain. The CDR3 is made up of 15 amino acids. Between the trimmed V and J ends, which lost 0 bases and 2 bases, there was a span of 11 bases. Germline values: CDR1 SGHRS, CDR2 YFSETQ. In DNA, the CDR3 is TGCGCCAGCAGCTTGGTGCCTAGTCGACAAGAGACCCAGTACTTC. It specifies CASSLVPSRQETQYF.

This clone appeared a few times. The chain couples TRBV5-4 to TRBJ2-5, with D unclear. The CDR3 loop spans 13 amino acids. The germline gives CDR1 SGHNT, CDR2 YYREEE (reference sequence). V lost 4 bases and J lost 2, with 9 bases in between. CDR3 sequence (DNA): TGTGCCAGCAGCCCGAGGAGTCAAGAGACCCAGTACTTC. It is translated as CASSPRSQETQYF.

This clone was found a few times. The chain joins TRBV30 to TRBJ1-1; D unclear. Between the trimmed V and J ends, which lost 0 bases and 9 bases, there was a span of 14 bases. CDR3 length: 13 residues. CDR1 is GTSNPN, CDR2 SVGIG, per germline (reference sequence). CDR3 region: CAWSVRGRGKAFF. Written as DNA, the CDR3 is TGTGCCTGGAGTGTACGTGGGAGAGGGAAAGCTTTCTTT.

The chain carries TRBV5-1 and TRBJ1-2; weak D call: TRBD1 (5 bases). CDR1 and CDR2 from the germline V gene are SGHRS and YFSETQ. This CDR3 is 15 amino acids long. V was trimmed by 1 base and J by 3 bases, leaving 13 bases between them. CDR3 sequence reads: CASSLIRGEDYGYTF. Here the CDR3 DNA reads TGCGCCAGCAGCTTGATAAGGGGCGAGGACTATGGCTACACCTTC.

The rearrangement joins TRBV27 to TRBJ2-1, with D maybe TRBD2 (5 bases). CDR3 length equals 15 residues. Germline V gene lookup returns CDR1 MNHEY and CDR2 SMNVEV (reference sequence). Between the trimmed V and J ends, which lost 3 bases and 2 bases, there was a span of 11 bases. This chain's CDR3 is CASSFGVPTYNEQFF. The CDR3 coding sequence is TGTGCCAGCAGTTTCGGGGTACCCACCTACAATGAGCAGTTCTTC.

In its sample, this clone was seen a few times. The rearrangement links TRBV18 to TRBJ1-1; 8 nucleotides match TRBD1. Germline values: CDR1 KGHSH, CDR2 LQKENI. CDR3 length: 15 residues. V was clipped by 2 bases and J by 5 bases; unmatched bases: 7. CDR3 coding DNA: TGTGCCAGCTCACCAAGAGACAGGGGAAGTACTGAAGCTTTCTTT. Encoded protein: CASSPRDRGSTEAFF.

This clone was detected a few times. The chain joins TRBV29-1 to TRBJ1-3; tentatively, D is TRBD1 (6 bases). The CDR3 is 15 residues long. Germline loops: CDR1 SQVTM, CDR2 ANQGSEA. V was trimmed by 4 bases and J by 2 bases, leaving 15 bases between them. The CDR3 DNA reads TGCAGCGTTGCCCTGGTACAGGGCCCTGGAAACACCATATATTTT. Its translation: CSVALVQGPGNTIYF.

This clone appeared a few times. The chain has TRBV5-1 and TRBJ2-3, with D unclear. Between the trimmed V and J ends, which lost 7 bases and 0 bases, there was a span of 12 bases. CDR1 and CDR2 (germline): SGHRS, YFSETQ. The CDR3 sequence is 14 residues long. The CDR3 sequence is CASLARLSTDTQYF. The DNA for the CDR3 is TGCGCCAGCCTCGCCAGACTTAGCACAGATACGCAGTATTTT. Using reference TRBV5-1 and TRBJ2-3 for the parts outside the CDR3, the full variable domain is KAGVTQTPRYLIKTRGQQVTLSCSPISGHRSVSWYQQTPGQGLQFLFEYFSETQRNKGNFPGRFSGRQFSNSRSEMNVSTLELGDSALYLCASLARLSTDTQYFGPGTRLTVL.

This clone was counted between two and nine times. J is TRBJ2-6 and V is TRBV27, with a possible D match to TRBD2 (5 bases). Trimming cost V 6 bases and J 0 bases, with 6 bases left between them. The CDR3 loop spans 14 amino acids. Germline V gene lookup returns CDR1 MNHEY and CDR2 SMNVEV (reference sequence). CDR3 amino acids: CASRRDSGANVLTF. The CDR3 bases are TGTGCCAGCAGGAGGGACTCTGGGGCCAACGTCCTGACTTTC.

This chain links TRBV2 with TRBJ1-1; TRBD1 matches 8 bases. V was clipped by 5 bases and J by 11 bases; unmatched bases: 13. Per the germline V gene, CDR1 is SNHLY and CDR2 is FYNNEI. CDR3 length: 14 residues. The CDR3 region is CASSPGRLQGEAFF. The CDR3 DNA follows: TGTGCCAGCAGTCCCGGGAGGTTACAGGGGGAGGCTTTCTTT.

This clone was detected only a few times. This sample also contains other DNA sequences that code for the same CDR3. The chain carries TRBV29-1 and TRBJ2-3; D may be TRBD1 (5 bases). The CDR3 extends over 12 amino acids. The V gene's germline CDR1 is SQVTM and CDR2 ANQGSEA. With 4 bases removed from V and 3 bases from J, the gap between germline ends came to 8 bases. CDR3 loop: CSVGRGTDTQYF. In DNA form, the CDR3 reads TGCAGCGTTGGTAGGGGAACAGATACGCAGTATTTT.

The chain links TRBV21-1 to TRBJ2-7; the table calls TRBD2, which could not be checked here. TRBV21-1 is a documented pseudogene. This CDR3 is built from 16 residues. For the CDR3, the DNA is TGTGCCAGCAGCGCACCGGGACTAGCGCCCGCCTACGAGCAGTACTTC. Protein: CASSAPGLAPAYEQYF.

The V gene is TRBV7-9, the J gene TRBJ2-1, with D possibly being TRBD1 (5 bases). Germline loops: CDR1 SEHNR, CDR2 FQNEAQ (reference sequence). This CDR3 has 12 residues. The V end was cut by 4 bases, the J end by 9 bases, with 10 bases between. This CDR3 reads CASSSQQGEQFF. The CDR3 region has the DNA TGTGCCAGCAGCTCTCAGCAGGGTGAGCAGTTCTTC.

This clone was detected a few times. This chain links TRBV30 with TRBJ2-7; 8 nucleotides align to TRBD1. There are 14 residues in the CDR3. V was pared by 5 bases and J by 0 bases, with 6 bases of the junction left unmatched. The germline gives CDR1 GTSNPN, CDR2 SVGIG (reference sequence). The CDR3 nucleotides read TGTGCCTGGGCCCGAGGACAGGGCTCCTACGAGCAGTACTTC. Translated: CAWARGQGSYEQYF.

The CDR3 DNA reads as TGTGCCAGCAGCGTAGGGGCTAGCGGGCGCAAAGAGACCCAGTACTTC. Its protein is CASSVGASGRKETQYF. The rearrangement links TRBV9 to TRBJ2-5, with TRBD2 matching 8 bases. Looked up from germline, CDR1 is SGDLS and CDR2 is YYNGEE. The junction had 7 bases not matched to a gene; V was cut back by 0 bases and J by 3 bases. CDR3 length: 16 amino acids.

This clone turned up a few times. This CDR3 is also generated by other DNA sequences in the sample. The V and J genes are TRBV7-9 and TRBJ2-3; D perhaps matches TRBD2 (5 bases). The ends were cut back, 1 base at V and 0 bases at J, with 5 bases in the middle. Looked up from germline, CDR1 is SEHNR and CDR2 is FQNEAQ (reference sequence). The CDR3 sequence is 14 residues long. The CDR3 region is CASSLGTSTDTQYF. The CDR3 DNA reads TGTGCCAGCAGCTTAGGGACTAGCACAGATACGCAGTATTTT.

In its sample, this clone was seen a few times. This chain joins TRBV25-1 and TRBJ2-7, with 7 nucleotides matching TRBD1. Trimming cost V 6 bases and J 0 bases; bases outside gene matches: 5. This CDR3 has 14 residues. Germline assignment: CDR1 MGHDK and CDR2 SYGVNS. The CDR3 is CASRPTGSSYEQYF. Here the CDR3 DNA reads TGTGCCAGCAGACCGACAGGGAGCTCCTACGAGCAGTACTTC.

The chain employs TRBV30 and TRBJ2-7; D possibly corresponds to TRBD1 (5 bases). Between the trimmed V and J ends, which lost 0 bases and 3 bases, there was a span of 15 bases. CDR3 length: 15 residues. Germline CDR1 is GTSNPN and CDR2 is SVGIG (reference sequence). The CDR3 coding sequence is TGTGCCTGGAGTGTACCCGGGCAGGGTAACTACGAGCAGTACTTC. It translates to CAWSVPGQGNYEQYF.

The chain has TRBV7-9 and TRBJ2-7; D possibly corresponds to TRBD2 (6 bases). There are 14 residues in the CDR3. The germline V gene has CDR1 SEHNR and CDR2 FQNEAQ (reference sequence). Deletions cut 3 bases from V and 2 bases from J, with 11 bases between. CDR3 DNA sequence: TGTGCCAGCAGCTTCAGCGGGCCAACCTACGAGCAGTACTTC. Translating it yields CASSFSGPTYEQYF.

V and J are TRBV13 and TRBJ2-5; 9 bases line up with TRBD1. The junction had 5 bases not matched to a gene; V was cut back by 5 bases and J by 4 bases. There are 14 residues in the CDR3. Germline V gene lookup returns CDR1 PRHDT and CDR2 FYEKMQ (reference sequence). CDR3 protein: CASSRGQGGETQYF. The CDR3, as DNA: TGTGCCAGCAGCCGGGGACAGGGCGGAGAGACCCAGTACTTC.

This clone was seen only a few times. The V call is TRBV2, the J call TRBJ2-3; D not resolved. The CDR3 covers 12 residues. The germline V gene encodes CDR1 SNHLY and CDR2 FYNNEI. V lost 8 bases and J lost 0, with 6 bases in between. In nucleotides, the CDR3 is TGTGCCAGCTCCGTTAGCACAGATACGCAGTATTTT. Translation gives CASSVSTDTQYF.

This chain links TRBV2 with TRBJ1-2, with TRBD1 matching 7 bases. CDR1 is SNHLY, CDR2 FYNNEI, per germline. With 8 bases clipped from V and 2 bases from J, the junction kept 5 bases outside the gene matches. CDR3 length: 13 amino acids. CDR3 bases: TGTGCCAGCGGTACAGGGGAGAACTATGGCTACACCTTC. Its translation: CASGTGENYGYTF.

This clone showed up just a few times. The V call is TRBV10-3, the J call TRBJ1-2; D is uncertain. Trimming left V 3 bases short and J 6 bases short, with 8 bases between. This CDR3 contains 12 residues. Germline CDR1 reads ENHRY; CDR2 reads SYGVKD. CDR3 residues: CAISEVPDGYTF. CDR3 sequence (DNA): TGTGCCATCAGTGAAGTGCCGGATGGCTACACCTTC.